A single sample gave rise to the 27 T cell receptor beta chains below, sequenced in a study of beta chain features in type 1 diabetes. Study outcomes and limitations: TCRB CDR3 length was moderately but significantly reduced in all four CD4+ subsets of Type 1 diabetes patients.

The whole isolated RNA underwent reverse transcription, so sequencing captured expressed TCRB transcripts. The data were produced by immunoSEQ multiplex PCR, yet TCRdb's version contains in-frame clones alone and is incomplete. The repertoire includes some 250,000 clones, about a tenth of them detected once, and approximately 0.015% sits in the top ten. Their specific antigens are unknown. Input material: naive CD4+ T cells from blood. The receptors stem from a man in his thirties or forties with type 1 diabetes.

V and J are TRBV7-9 and TRBJ1-3; D is ambiguous. The CDR3 is 12 residues long. Germline CDR1 reads SEHNR; CDR2 reads FQNEAQ (reference sequence). V gave up 5 bases and J gave up 10 bases, with 12 bases separating them. The CDR3 nucleotides read TGTGCCAGCAGCCGCGGGGAAACAACCATATATTTT. Its protein is CASSRGETTIYF.

This clone was recorded a few times. The chain employs TRBV19 and TRBJ1-2, with D uncertain. Germline V gene sequence: CDR1 LNHDA, CDR2 SQIVND (reference sequence). V was shortened by 4 bases and J by 6 bases, with 12 bases between the two germline ends. The CDR3 has 13 amino acids. The CDR3 nucleotides are TGTGCCAGTAGTAGAATGGCTAGAGATGGCTACACCTTC. This sequence encodes CASSRMARDGYTF.

The V gene is TRBV20-1, the J gene TRBJ1-2; D possibly corresponds to TRBD1 (6 bases). CDR1 DFQATT and CDR2 SNEGSKA come from the germline V gene (reference sequence). This CDR3 comprises 11 residues. V was pared by 7 bases and J by 3 bases, with 9 bases between. As DNA, the CDR3 is TGCAGTGGACAGGCCGACTATGGCTACACCTTC. Encoded protein: CSGQADYGYTF.

The V gene is TRBV5-1, the J gene TRBJ2-5, with TRBD2 as a possible D gene (5 bases). Germline lookup yields CDR1 SGHRS and CDR2 YFSETQ. V shed 3 bases and J shed 3 bases, with 12 bases lying between them. The CDR3 consists of 14 residues. CDR3 nucleotide sequence: TGCGCCAGCAGCTCTGGACCGAGGGAAGAGACCCAGTACTTC. This codes for CASSSGPREETQYF. Using reference TRBV5-1 and TRBJ2-5 for the parts outside the CDR3, the full variable domain is KAGVTQTPRYLIKTRGQQVTLSCSPISGHRSVSWYQQTPGQGLQFLFEYFSETQRNKGNFPGRFSGRQFSNSRSEMNVSTLELGDSALYLCASSSGPREETQYFGPGTRLLVL.

This chain connects TRBV5-8 to TRBJ2-4; 8 bases map to TRBD1. Per germline, CDR1 SGHTS and CDR2 YDEGEE. J was trimmed by 3 bases and V by 4 bases; bases with no gene match: 9. The CDR3 runs to 16 residues. CDR3 protein: CASSPEAGGVKNIQYF. Here the CDR3 DNA reads TGTGCCAGCAGCCCTGAGGCAGGGGGCGTCAAAAACATTCAGTACTTC.

As to this clone: One end of the junction varies from germline; a read error may be responsible. The chain links TRBV18 to TRBJ1-1; perhaps TRBD1 as D (6 bases). Germline lookup yields CDR1 KGHSH and CDR2 LQKENI. The CDR3 runs 13 residues. CDR3 DNA: TGTGCCAGCTCGGGGGGGCTGAACGCTGAAGCTTTCTTT. Translating it yields CASSGGLNAEAFF.

This chain uses TRBV18 with TRBJ1-4; 7 bases align to TRBD1. The CDR3 extends over 15 amino acids. The ends lost 2 bases at V and 8 bases at J; junction bases unmatched: 8. CDR1 and CDR2 from the germline V gene are KGHSH and LQKENI. The CDR3 loop reads CASSPVTGTAEKLFF. Written as DNA, the CDR3 is TGTGCCAGCTCACCAGTTACCGGGACAGCAGAAAAACTGTTTTTT.

There are a few counts of this clone. The rearrangement joins TRBV11-2 to TRBJ2-1; 8 bases align to TRBD1. Germline V gives CDR1 SGHAT, CDR2 FQNNGV. Losses at the gene ends were 3 bases for V and 5 bases for J; bases not matched to a gene: 6. CDR3 length: 15 residues. The CDR3 coding sequence is TGTGCCAGCAGCTTTTTCGGGACAGGAAACAATGAGCAGTTCTTC. It codes for CASSFFGTGNNEQFF.

The V call is TRBV7-9, the J call TRBJ2-5; 8 nucleotides agree with TRBD2. Germline-derived CDR1 and CDR2 are SEHNR and FQNEAQ (reference sequence). There are 14 residues in the CDR3. V shed 2 bases and J 7 bases; nucleotides not matched to a gene: 6. CDR3 amino acids: CASSLWTSRGTQYF. The CDR3 bases are TGTGCCAGCAGCTTATGGACTAGCCGAGGGACCCAGTACTTC.

The chain links TRBV28 to TRBJ1-1, with D perhaps TRBD1 (5 bases). Germline V gene data show CDR1 as MDHEN and CDR2 as SYDVKM. Deletions cut 3 bases from V and 11 bases from J, with 13 bases between. The CDR3 length is 12 residues. CDR3 bases: TGTGCCAGCAGTTTCAAGGGGCTCAGGGCTTTCTTT. This sequence encodes CASSFKGLRAFF.

This sequence joins TRBV11-2 and TRBJ2-7; TRBD1 agrees at 8 bases. This CDR3 contains 16 residues. Per germline, CDR1 SGHAT and CDR2 FQNNGV. With 5 bases clipped from V and 0 bases from J, the junction kept 9 bases outside the gene matches. The CDR3 DNA is TGTGCCAGCAGCACATGGACAGGGAGCTTCTCCTACGAGCAGTACTTC. Translating it yields CASSTWTGSFSYEQYF.

The chain recombines TRBV2 with TRBJ1-6; no clear D gene. The germline CDR1 and CDR2 sequences are SNHLY and FYNNEI. The CDR3 loop spans 13 amino acids. The ends were cut back, 2 bases at V and 10 bases at J, with 9 bases in the middle. CDR3 coding DNA: TGTGCCAGCAGTGAAATAAGGAGATCACCCCTCCACTTT. It codes for CASSEIRRSPLHF.

Only a few counts were recorded for this clone. The rearrangement links TRBV28 to TRBJ2-4; D is ambiguous. This CDR3 comprises 12 residues. Trimming took off 5 bases at V and 9 bases at J, with 11 bases between the two ends. Germline V gene data show CDR1 as MDHEN and CDR2 as SYDVKM. CDR3 nucleotide sequence: TGTGCCAGCAGTAACTATTATGCCATTCAGTACTTC. It encodes CASSNYYAIQYF.

Only a few counts were recorded for this clone. The V call is TRBV11-2, the J call TRBJ2-7, with a weak D call TRBD1 (6 bases). Trimming cost V 5 bases and J 5 bases, with 22 bases left between them. CDR1 and CDR2 from the germline V gene are SGHAT and FQNNGV. The CDR3 spans 16 residues. CDR3 residues: CASSPGQSIRSHEQYF. The CDR3 region has the DNA TGTGCCAGCAGCCCGGGACAATCCATTAGGAGCCACGAGCAGTACTTC.

CDR3 sequence: CAWRVTGGTGELFF. CDR3 nucleotide sequence: TGTGCCTGGAGGGTGACAGGGGGCACCGGGGAGCTGTTTTTT. V is TRBV30 and J is TRBJ2-2; 9 bases map to TRBD1. Per germline, CDR1 GTSNPN and CDR2 SVGIG (reference sequence). The CDR3 consists of 14 residues. Trimming took 3 bases from V and 4 from J; bases not matched to a gene: 3.

There are a few counts of this clone. The same CDR3 also results from other DNA sequences found in this sample. This chain uses TRBV18 with TRBJ2-5; no definite D call. The V end lost 3 bases, the J end lost 1 base, and 6 bases lay between the germline ends. CDR3 length: 13 amino acids. CDR1 is KGHSH, CDR2 LQKENI, per germline. The CDR3 DNA reads TGTGCCAGCTCACCCACAACCCAAGAGACCCAGTACTTC. It codes for CASSPTTQETQYF. Drawing the rest from reference TRBV18 and TRBJ2-5, the complete variable domain is NAGVMQNPRHLVRRRGQEARLRCSPMKGHSHVYWYRQLPEEGLKFMVYLQKENIIDESGMPKERFSAEFPKEGPSILRIQQVVRGDSAAYFCASSPTTQETQYFGPGTRLLVL.

The sample holds a few counts of this clone. The CDR3 nucleotides read TGTGCCAGCAGTGAAGCGGGACAGGGCCTTGTGGAGCAGTACTTC. Encoded protein: CASSEAGQGLVEQYF. V is TRBV25-1 and J is TRBJ2-7; 9 nucleotides match TRBD1. CDR1 is MGHDK and CDR2 is SYGVNS in the germline V gene. Losses at the gene ends were 2 bases for V and 7 bases for J; bases not matched to a gene: 9. The CDR3 is made up of 15 amino acids.

This clone was observed a few times. This CDR3 reads CASSVGGGEYNEQFF. As DNA, the CDR3 is TGTGCCAGCAGCGTTGGCGGGGGAGAGTACAATGAGCAGTTCTTC. The rearrangement uses TRBV9 and TRBJ2-1, with 7 positions matching TRBD2. There are 15 residues in the CDR3. Germline V gene data show CDR1 as SGDLS and CDR2 as YYNGEE. The V and J ends lost 2 bases and 4 bases, in that order; junction bases with no gene match: 6.

The V gene is TRBV18, the J gene TRBJ1-1; 11 positions match TRBD1. CDR3 length: 16 residues. Germline lookup yields CDR1 KGHSH and CDR2 LQKENI. V gave up 6 bases and J gave up 4 bases; unmatched junction bases: 10. DNA of the CDR3: TGTGCCAGCTCCACAGCGACCGGGACAGGGGGCACTGAAGCTTTCTTT. This gives the protein CASSTATGTGGTEAFF.

This clone turned up a few times. This rearrangement joins TRBV4-3 to TRBJ1-2; TRBD1 might be the D (6 bases). Deletions cut 2 bases from V and 4 bases from J, with 11 bases between. Per germline, CDR1 LGHNA and CDR2 YSLEER. The CDR3 has 14 residues. CDR3 in DNA: TGCGCCAGCAGCCAATTCAGGGGTGGCTATGGCTACACCTTC. It yields the protein CASSQFRGGYGYTF.

This clone was detected a few times. V gene TRBV15 combines with J gene TRBJ1-4; D call uncertain. The V gene's germline CDR1 is LNHNV and CDR2 YYDKDF (reference sequence). The CDR3 length is 13 residues. V lost 2 bases and J 4 bases, leaving 5 bases between the germline ends. CDR3 amino acids: CATSRQDNEKLFF. CDR3 nucleotides: TGTGCCACCAGCAGACAGGATAATGAAAAACTGTTTTTT.

The chain links TRBV27 to TRBJ2-2, with D perhaps matching TRBD2 (7 bases). The germline CDR1 and CDR2 sequences are MNHEY and SMNVEV (reference sequence). V was cut by 3 bases and J by 4 bases, with 12 bases left in between. CDR3 size: 15 residues. CDR3 in amino acids: CASSFWGGGTGELFF. The CDR3 DNA reads as TGTGCCAGCAGTTTTTGGGGGGGCGGCACCGGGGAGCTGTTTTTT.

The sample holds a few counts of this clone. The J gene is TRBJ2-5, the V gene TRBV9; weak D call: TRBD2 (6 bases). The germline gives CDR1 SGDLS, CDR2 YYNGEE. The CDR3 covers 15 residues. V was cut by 3 bases and J by 3 bases, with 15 bases left in between. The CDR3 sequence is CASSESAGLEETQYF. The DNA for the CDR3 is TGTGCCAGCAGCGAATCAGCGGGCTTGGAAGAGACCCAGTACTTC.

V gene TRBV28 combines with J gene TRBJ2-1; 7 bases are a match to TRBD1. Losses at the gene ends were 4 bases for V and 4 bases for J; bases not matched to a gene: 13. The CDR3 length is 17 residues. The germline V gene has CDR1 MDHEN and CDR2 SYDVKM. This CDR3 is CASSSPSPGQLYNEQFF. As DNA, the CDR3 is TGTGCCAGCAGTTCACCCTCTCCGGGACAGTTGTACAATGAGCAGTTCTTC.

This clone was detected a few times. This chain links TRBV9 with TRBJ2-1; 7 bases line up with TRBD2. Germline CDR1 reads SGDLS; CDR2 reads YYNGEE. The junction had 11 bases not matched to a gene; V was cut back by 4 bases and J by 7 bases. The CDR3 is made up of 15 amino acids. The CDR3 sequence: CASSTGTIRGNEQFF. CDR3 in DNA: TGTGCCAGCAGCACCGGGACTATCCGTGGAAATGAGCAGTTCTTC.

The chain couples TRBV19 to TRBJ1-5; 7 bases are shared with TRBD1. There are 13 residues in the CDR3. Germline trimming cut 6 bases from V and 6 bases from J; bases unmatched to any gene: 5. CDR1 is LNHDA and CDR2 is SQIVND in the germline V gene (reference sequence). CDR3 sequence reads: CASRGAGGQPQHF. The CDR3 DNA is TGTGCCAGTAGAGGGGCAGGGGGTCAGCCCCAGCATTTT.

The chain combines TRBV4-3 with TRBJ1-1; maybe TRBD1 (5 bases). Germline CDR1 reads LGHNA; CDR2 reads YSLEER. V shed 0 bases and J shed 2 bases, with 16 bases lying between them. The CDR3 runs to 17 residues. The CDR3 DNA sequence: TGCGCCAGCAGCCAAGAATTACGAAGACAGCGCAACACTGAAGCTTTCTTT. As protein: CASSQELRRQRNTEAFF.